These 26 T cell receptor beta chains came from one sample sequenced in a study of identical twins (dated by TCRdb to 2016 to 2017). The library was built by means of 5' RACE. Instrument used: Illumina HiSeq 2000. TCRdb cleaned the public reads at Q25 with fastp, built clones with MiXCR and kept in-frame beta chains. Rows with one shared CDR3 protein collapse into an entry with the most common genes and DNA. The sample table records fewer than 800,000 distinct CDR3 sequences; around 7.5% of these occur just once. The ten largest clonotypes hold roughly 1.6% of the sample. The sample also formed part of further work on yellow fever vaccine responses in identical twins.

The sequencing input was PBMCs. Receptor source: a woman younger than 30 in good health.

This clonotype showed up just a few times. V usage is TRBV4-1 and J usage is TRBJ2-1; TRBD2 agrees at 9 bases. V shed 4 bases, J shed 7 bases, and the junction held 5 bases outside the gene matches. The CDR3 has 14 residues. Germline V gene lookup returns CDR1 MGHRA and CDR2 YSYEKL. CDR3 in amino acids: CASSRGGAGNEQFF. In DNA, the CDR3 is TGCGCCAGCAGCCGCGGGGGGGCGGGGAATGAGCAGTTCTTC.

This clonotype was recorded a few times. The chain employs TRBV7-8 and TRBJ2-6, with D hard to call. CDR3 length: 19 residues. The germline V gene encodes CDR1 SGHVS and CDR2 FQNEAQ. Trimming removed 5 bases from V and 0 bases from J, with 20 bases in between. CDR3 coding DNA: TGTGCCAGCAGCCCTAAGGACGTAACCAAAGTCTCTGGGGCCAACGTCCTGACTTTC. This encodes CASSPKDVTKVSGANVLTF. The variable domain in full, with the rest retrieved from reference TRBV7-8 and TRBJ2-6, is GAGVSQSPRYKVAKRGQDVALRCDPISGHVSLFWYQQALGQGPEFLTYFQNEAQLDKSGLPSDRFFAERPEGSVSTLKIQRTQQEDSAVYLCASSPKDVTKVSGANVLTFGAGSRLTVL.

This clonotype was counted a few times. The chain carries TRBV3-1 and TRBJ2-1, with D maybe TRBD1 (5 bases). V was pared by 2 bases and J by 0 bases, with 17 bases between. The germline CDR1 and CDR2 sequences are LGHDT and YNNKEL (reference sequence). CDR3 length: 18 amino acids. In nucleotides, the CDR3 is TGTGCCAGCAGCCAAACGGAGACAGATATAAGCTCCTACAATGAGCAGTTCTTC. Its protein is CASSQTETDISSYNEQFF.

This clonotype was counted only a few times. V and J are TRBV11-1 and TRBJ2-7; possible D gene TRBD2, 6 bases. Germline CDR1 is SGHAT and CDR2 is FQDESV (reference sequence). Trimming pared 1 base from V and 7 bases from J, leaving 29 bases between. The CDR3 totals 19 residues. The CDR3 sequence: CASSLEGPLYGSIPREQYF. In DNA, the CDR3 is TGTGCCAGCAGCTTAGAAGGTCCCCTATACGGGAGTATTCCCCGAGAGCAGTACTTC.

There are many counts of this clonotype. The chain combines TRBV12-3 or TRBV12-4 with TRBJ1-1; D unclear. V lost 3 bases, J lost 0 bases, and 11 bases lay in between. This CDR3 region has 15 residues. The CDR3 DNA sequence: TGTGCCAGCAGTTTCGAGGAGAAAATGAACACTGAAGCTTTCTTT. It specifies CASSFEEKMNTEAFF.

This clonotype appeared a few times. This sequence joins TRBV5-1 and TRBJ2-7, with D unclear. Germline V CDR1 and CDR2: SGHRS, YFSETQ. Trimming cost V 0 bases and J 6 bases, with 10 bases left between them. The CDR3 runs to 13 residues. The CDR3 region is CASSLDGYIEQYV. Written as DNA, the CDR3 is TGCGCCAGCAGCTTGGACGGGTACATCGAGCAGTACGTC.

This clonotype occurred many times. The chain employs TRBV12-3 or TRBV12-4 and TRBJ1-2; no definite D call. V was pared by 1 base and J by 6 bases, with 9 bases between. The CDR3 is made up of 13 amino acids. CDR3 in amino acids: CASSLELRNGYTF. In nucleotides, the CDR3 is TGTGCCAGCAGTTTAGAACTCCGCAATGGCTACACCTTC.

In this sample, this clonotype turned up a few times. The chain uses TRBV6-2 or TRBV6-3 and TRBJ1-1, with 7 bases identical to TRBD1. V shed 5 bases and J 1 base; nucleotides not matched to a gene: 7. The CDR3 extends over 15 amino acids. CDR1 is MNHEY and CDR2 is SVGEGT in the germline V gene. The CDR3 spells CASSAPGGTNTEAFF. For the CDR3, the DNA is TGTGCCAGCAGTGCCCCAGGGGGTACGAACACTGAAGCTTTCTTT.

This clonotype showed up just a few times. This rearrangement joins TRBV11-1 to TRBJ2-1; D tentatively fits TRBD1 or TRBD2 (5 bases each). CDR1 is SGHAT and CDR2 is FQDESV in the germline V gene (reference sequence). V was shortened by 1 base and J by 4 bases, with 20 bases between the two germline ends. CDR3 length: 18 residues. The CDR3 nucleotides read TGTGCCAGCAGCTTAGAAAGATTTTGGGGACCAACTTACAATGAGCAGTTCTTC. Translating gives CASSLERFWGPTYNEQFF.

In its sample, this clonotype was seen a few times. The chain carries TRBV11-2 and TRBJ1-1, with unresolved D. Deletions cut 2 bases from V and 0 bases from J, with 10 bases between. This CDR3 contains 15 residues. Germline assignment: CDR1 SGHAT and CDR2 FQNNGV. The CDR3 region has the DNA TGTGCCAGCAGCTTATTCCAGCTCATGAACACTGAAGCTTTCTTT. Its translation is CASSLFQLMNTEAFF.

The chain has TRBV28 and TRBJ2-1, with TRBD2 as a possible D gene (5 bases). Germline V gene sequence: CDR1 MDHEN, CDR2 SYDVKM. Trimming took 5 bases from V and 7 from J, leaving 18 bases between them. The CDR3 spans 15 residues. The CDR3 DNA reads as TGTGCCAGCAGTCAAAGTACCACTAGTCTAAATGAGCAGTTCTTC. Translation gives CASSQSTTSLNEQFF. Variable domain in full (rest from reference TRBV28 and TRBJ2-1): DVKVTQSSRYLVKRTGEKVFLECVQDMDHENMFWYRQDPGLGLRLIYFSYDVKMKEKGDIPEGYSVSREKKERFSLILESASTNQTSMYLCASSQSTTSLNEQFFGPGTRLTVL.

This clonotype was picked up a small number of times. The CDR3 DNA follows: TGCAGTGCTTTAACTAGCGAGGGAACCTACGAGCAGTACTTC. Translated: CSALTSEGTYEQYF. The gene calls are TRBV20-1 and TRBJ2-7; the match to TRBD2 covers 7 bases. Germline V gene sequence: CDR1 DFQATT, CDR2 SNEGSKA (reference sequence). The CDR3 runs to 14 residues. J was trimmed by 2 bases and V by 5 bases; bases with no gene match: 9.

The CDR3 sequence: CSTTREGGELFF. The CDR3 DNA reads as TGCAGTACAACCAGGGAGGGCGGGGAGCTGTTTTTT. The J gene is TRBJ2-2, the V gene TRBV20-1, with TRBD2 matching over 7 bases. CDR3 length: 12 residues. With V trimmed by 8 bases and J by 7 bases, 7 bases remained unmatched. Germline CDR1 is DFQATT and CDR2 is SNEGSKA (reference sequence).

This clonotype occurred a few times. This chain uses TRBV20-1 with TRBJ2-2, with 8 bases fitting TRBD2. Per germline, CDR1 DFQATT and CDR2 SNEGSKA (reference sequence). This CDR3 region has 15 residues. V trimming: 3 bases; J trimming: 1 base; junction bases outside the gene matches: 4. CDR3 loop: CSASVAGGNTGELFF. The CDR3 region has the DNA TGCAGTGCTAGTGTGGCGGGAGGGAACACCGGGGAGCTGTTTTTT.

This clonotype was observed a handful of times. CDR3 in amino acids: CATSDPGVSGANVLTF. As DNA, the CDR3 is TGTGCCACCAGTGATCCAGGGGTCTCTGGGGCCAACGTCCTGACTTTC. The chain is built from TRBV24-1 and TRBJ2-6; TRBD1 might be the D (6 bases). Germline loops: CDR1 KGHDR, CDR2 SFDVKD. V was cut by 3 bases and J by 0 bases, with 8 bases left in between. The length of the CDR3 is 16 residues.

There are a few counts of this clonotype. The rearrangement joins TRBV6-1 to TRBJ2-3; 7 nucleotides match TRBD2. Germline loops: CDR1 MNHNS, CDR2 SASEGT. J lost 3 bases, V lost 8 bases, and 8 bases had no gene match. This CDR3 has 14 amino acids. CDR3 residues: CASGGGFLTDTQYF. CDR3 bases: TGTGCCAGCGGGGGGGGGTTTTTGACAGATACGCAGTATTTT.

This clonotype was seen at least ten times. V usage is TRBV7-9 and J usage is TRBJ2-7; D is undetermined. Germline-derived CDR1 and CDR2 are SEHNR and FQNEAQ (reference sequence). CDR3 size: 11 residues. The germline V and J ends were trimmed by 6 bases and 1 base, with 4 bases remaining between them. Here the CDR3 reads CASSLSYEQYF. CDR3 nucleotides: TGTGCCAGCAGTTTATCCTACGAGCAGTACTTC.

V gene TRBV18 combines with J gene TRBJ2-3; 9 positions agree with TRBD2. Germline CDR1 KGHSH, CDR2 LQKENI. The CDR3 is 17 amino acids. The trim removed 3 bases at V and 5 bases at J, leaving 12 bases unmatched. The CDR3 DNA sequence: TGTGCCAGCTCACCGGTTCCCGCAGCGGGAGGTGGAGATACGCAGTATTTT. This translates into CASSPVPAAGGGDTQYF.

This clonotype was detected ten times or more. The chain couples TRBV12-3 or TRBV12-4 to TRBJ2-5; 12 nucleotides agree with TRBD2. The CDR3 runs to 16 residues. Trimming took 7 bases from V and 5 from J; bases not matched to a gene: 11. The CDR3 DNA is TGTGCCAGCAAGCCCTCGACTAGCGGGAGTTGGGAGACCCAGTACTTC. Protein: CASKPSTSGSWETQYF.

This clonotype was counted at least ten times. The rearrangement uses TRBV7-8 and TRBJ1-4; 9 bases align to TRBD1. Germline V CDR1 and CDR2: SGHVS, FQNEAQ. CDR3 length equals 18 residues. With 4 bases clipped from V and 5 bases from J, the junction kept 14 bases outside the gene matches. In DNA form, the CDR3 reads TGTGCCAGCAGCTCCATTATAGCCCCCGGGACAGGGAATGAAAAACTGTTTTTT. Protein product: CASSSIIAPGTGNEKLFF.

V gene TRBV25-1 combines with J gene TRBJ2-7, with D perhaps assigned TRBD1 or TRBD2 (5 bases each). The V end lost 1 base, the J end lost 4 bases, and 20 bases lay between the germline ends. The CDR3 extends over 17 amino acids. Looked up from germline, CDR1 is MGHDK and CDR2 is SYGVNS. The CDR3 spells CASSESHPRQRGYEQYF. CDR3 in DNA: TGTGCCAGCAGTGAATCCCACCCGAGACAGAGGGGATACGAGCAGTACTTC.

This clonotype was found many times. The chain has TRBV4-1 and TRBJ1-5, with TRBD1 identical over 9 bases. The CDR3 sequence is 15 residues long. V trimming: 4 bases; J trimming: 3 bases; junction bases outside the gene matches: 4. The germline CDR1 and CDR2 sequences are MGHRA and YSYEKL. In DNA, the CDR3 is TGCGCCAGCAGCCTTATACAGGGGGCCAATCAGCCCCAGCATTTT. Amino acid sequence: CASSLIQGANQPQHF.

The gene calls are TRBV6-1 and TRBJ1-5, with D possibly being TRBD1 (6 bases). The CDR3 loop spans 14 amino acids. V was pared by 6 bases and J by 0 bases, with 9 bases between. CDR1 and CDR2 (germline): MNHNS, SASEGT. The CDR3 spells CASRPRGSNQPQHF. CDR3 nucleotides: TGTGCCAGCAGGCCCAGGGGTAGCAATCAGCCCCAGCATTTT.

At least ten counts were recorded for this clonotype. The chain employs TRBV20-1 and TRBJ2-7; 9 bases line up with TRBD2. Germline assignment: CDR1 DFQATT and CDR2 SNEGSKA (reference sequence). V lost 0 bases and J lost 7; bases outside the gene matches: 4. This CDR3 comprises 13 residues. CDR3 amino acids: CSARDTGLAEQYF. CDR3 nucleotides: TGCAGTGCTAGAGATACAGGACTAGCGGAGCAGTACTTC.

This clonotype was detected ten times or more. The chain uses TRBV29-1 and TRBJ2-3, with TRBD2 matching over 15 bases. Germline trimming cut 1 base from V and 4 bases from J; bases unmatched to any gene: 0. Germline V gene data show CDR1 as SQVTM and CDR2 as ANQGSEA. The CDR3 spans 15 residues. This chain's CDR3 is CSVEGTSGRADTQYF. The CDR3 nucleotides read TGCAGCGTTGAAGGGACTAGCGGGAGGGCAGATACGCAGTATTTT.

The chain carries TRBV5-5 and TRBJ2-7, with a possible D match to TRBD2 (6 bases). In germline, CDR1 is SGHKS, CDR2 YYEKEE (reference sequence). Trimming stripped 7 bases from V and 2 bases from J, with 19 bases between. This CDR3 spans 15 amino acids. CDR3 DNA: TGTGCCAGCTGCCGTGGGACTTCCCAAGCCTACGAGCAGTACGTC. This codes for CASCRGTSQAYEQYV.